These 10 T cell receptor beta chains share one sample of origin, sequenced in a study of blood T cell repertoires in COVID-19. Sequencing used immunoSEQ multiplex PCR; TCRdb keeps in-frame clones, though not all of them. The table shows hundreds of thousands of clones, with about 90% occurring only once. The sequenced material came from PBMCs or T cells enriched from blood (not recorded which). The receptors originated from a woman aged 30 to 39 who had recovered from COVID-19.

V gene TRBV7-6 combines with J gene TRBJ2-1; TRBD2 matches at 12 bases. Germline-derived CDR1 and CDR2 are SGHVS and FNYEAQ. The trim removed 4 bases at V and 4 bases at J, leaving 2 bases unmatched. CDR3 size: 15 residues. The CDR3 is CASSYLAGGYNEQFF. CDR3 in DNA: TGTGCCAGCAGCTACCTAGCGGGGGGGTACAATGAGCAGTTCTTC. The complete variable domain, with remaining parts taken from reference TRBV7-6 and TRBJ2-1, reads GAGVSQSPRYKVTKRGQDVALRCDPISGHVSLYWYRQALGQGPEFLTYFNYEAQQDKSGLPNDRFSAERPEGSISTLTIQRTEQRDSAMYRCASSYLAGGYNEQFFGPGTRLTVL.

The chain employs TRBV5-1 and TRBJ2-5, with TRBD1 matching 9 bases. CDR1 is SGHRS, CDR2 YFSETQ, per germline. Trimming took 3 bases from V and 1 from J; bases not matched to a gene: 1. This CDR3 has 14 residues. The CDR3 region is CASSSTGGQETQYF. CDR3 DNA: TGCGCCAGCAGCTCGACAGGGGGCCAAGAGACCCAGTACTTC.

This chain joins TRBV9 and TRBJ2-7; 11 bases agree with TRBD1. Looked up from germline, CDR1 is SGDLS and CDR2 is YYNGEE. CDR3 length: 14 amino acids. V lost 3 bases, J lost 6 bases, and 5 bases stayed unmatched. The CDR3 sequence is CASSAGQGAAEQYF. The DNA for the CDR3 is TGTGCCAGCAGCGCAGGACAGGGGGCAGCCGAGCAGTACTTC.

The genes are TRBV10-3 and TRBJ1-5, with D possibly TRBD1 on 6 matching bases. Germline V lookup: CDR1 ENHRY, CDR2 SYGVKD. This CDR3 has 14 residues. V shed 4 bases and J shed 7 bases, with 14 bases lying between them. The CDR3 coding sequence is TGTGCCATCAGTGGTGTTTGGGGGCGGCAGCCCCAGCATTTT. Protein: CAISGVWGRQPQHF.

The chain employs TRBV7-9 and TRBJ2-7; a possible D gene is TRBD1 (7 bases). The CDR3 extends over 15 amino acids. In germline, CDR1 is SEHNR, CDR2 FQNEAQ (reference sequence). Deletions cut 0 bases from V and 3 bases from J, with 12 bases between. The CDR3 DNA reads TGTGCCAGCAGCTTAGCCCAGGGGGGTCTCTACGAGCAGTACTTC. Encoded protein: CASSLAQGGLYEQYF.

The V call is TRBV2, the J call TRBJ2-7; TRBD2 matches 8 bases. Per the germline V gene, CDR1 is SNHLY and CDR2 is FYNNEI. V was pared by 3 bases and J by 1 base, with 11 bases of the junction left unmatched. The CDR3 has 17 amino acids. The CDR3 loop is CASSDMSGSFGSYEQYF. For the CDR3, the DNA is TGTGCCAGCAGTGATATGAGCGGGAGTTTCGGGTCCTACGAGCAGTACTTC. Full variable domain (rest looked up from reference TRBV2 and TRBJ2-7): EPEVTQTPSHQVTQMGQEVILRCVPISNHLYFYWYRQILGQKVEFLVSFYNNEISEKSEIFDDQFSVERPDGSNFTLKIRSTKLEDSAMYFCASSDMSGSFGSYEQYFGPGTRLTVT.

The chain employs TRBV5-5 and TRBJ1-5; the D is unclear. Germline CDR1 SGHKS, CDR2 YYEKEE (reference sequence). Trimming took 3 bases from V and 4 from J, leaving 11 bases between them. CDR3 size: 14 residues. CDR3 amino acids: CASSSPAENQPQHF. CDR3 nucleotide sequence: TGTGCCAGCAGCTCCCCCGCCGAGAATCAGCCCCAGCATTTT.

The chain carries TRBV4-1 and TRBJ2-2, with D possibly matching TRBD2 (5 bases). CDR1 and CDR2 (germline): MGHRA, YSYEKL. This CDR3 is built from 17 residues. The V end lost 1 base, the J end lost 1 base, and 13 bases lay between the germline ends. The CDR3 DNA reads as TGCGCCAGCAGCCAAGCCGGGAAGCGGAAGAACACCGGGGAGCTGTTTTTT. This encodes CASSQAGKRKNTGELFF.

This chain connects TRBV5-1 to TRBJ1-2; 11 bases map to TRBD1. Per the germline V gene, CDR1 is SGHRS and CDR2 is YFSETQ. This CDR3 spans 14 amino acids. V trimming: 4 bases; J trimming: 7 bases; junction bases outside the gene matches: 6. The CDR3 loop is CASSLDRGQLGYTF. CDR3 sequence (DNA): TGCGCCAGCAGCCTGGACAGGGGGCAGCTTGGCTACACCTTC.

This clone was counted between two and nine times. The V and J genes are TRBV5-5 and TRBJ2-7; maybe TRBD1 (6 bases). Trimming stripped 4 bases from V and 4 bases from J, with 18 bases between. The germline CDR1 and CDR2 sequences are SGHKS and YYEKEE (reference sequence). There are 15 residues in the CDR3. CDR3 sequence reads: CASSLTGTLNYEQYF. CDR3 nucleotide sequence: TGTGCCAGCAGCCTAACCGGGACATTAAATTACGAGCAGTACTTC.